This T cell receptor beta chain is drawn from a study of beta chain features in type 1 diabetes. Whole-study context: Across all samples, roughly 100,000,000 sorted cells were examined.

As concerns this clone: Its antigen is currently unknown.

Study findings and constraints: For Type 1 diabetes patients, all four CD4+ subsets carried TCRB CDR3s that were moderately but significantly shorter.

The isolated RNA, all of it, was reverse transcribed, so expressed TCRB transcripts were what got sequenced. Clones were sequenced by immunoSEQ multiplex PCR, and TCRdb holds only the in-frame ones, with some missing. The repertoire holds about 660,000 clones, with about 14% as singletons. Post-sort purity exceeded 98% for all sorted populations. The sequenced sample was naive CD4+ T cells from blood. This receptor was identified in a man younger than 35 with type 1 diabetes.

The CDR3 is CASSIFEQYF. The DNA for the CDR3 is TGTGCCAGCAGCATCTTCGAGCAGTACTTC. The chain has TRBV2 and TRBJ2-7; unclear D gene. The germline V gene encodes CDR1 SNHLY and CDR2 FYNNEI. Trimming stripped 6 bases from V and 6 bases from J, with 6 bases between. The CDR3 sequence is 10 residues long. Filled out from reference TRBV2 and TRBJ2-7, the complete variable domain reads EPEVTQTPSHQVTQMGQEVILRCVPISNHLYFYWYRQILGQKVEFLVSFYNNEISEKSEIFDDQFSVERPDGSNFTLKIRSTKLEDSAMYFCASSIFEQYFGPGTRLTVT.